This TCR beta chain emerged from a study of T cells in localized non-small cell lung cancer. Findings of the study overall: Density of T cells in blood, when higher, went with longer overall survival.

Measured with immunoSEQ multiplex PCR; TCRdb has only the in-frame clones, and not every one. The sample consists of tens of thousands of clones, roughly 90% of them appearing once. The CDR3 spans 14 residues. With 1 base removed from V and 1 base from J, the gap between germline ends came to 8 bases. Germline V gene sequence: CDR1 SGHAT, CDR2 FQNNGV. As to this clone: The antigen is not known.

This TCR was sampled from an older female donor with stage I lung adenocarcinoma. The sample here was peripheral blood, taken before any cancer treatment. The chain is built from TRBV11-2 and TRBJ2-7; D remains ambiguous. CDR3: CASSLVEDSYEQYF. DNA of the CDR3: TGTGCCAGCAGCTTAGTAGAGGATTCCTACGAGCAGTACTTC.